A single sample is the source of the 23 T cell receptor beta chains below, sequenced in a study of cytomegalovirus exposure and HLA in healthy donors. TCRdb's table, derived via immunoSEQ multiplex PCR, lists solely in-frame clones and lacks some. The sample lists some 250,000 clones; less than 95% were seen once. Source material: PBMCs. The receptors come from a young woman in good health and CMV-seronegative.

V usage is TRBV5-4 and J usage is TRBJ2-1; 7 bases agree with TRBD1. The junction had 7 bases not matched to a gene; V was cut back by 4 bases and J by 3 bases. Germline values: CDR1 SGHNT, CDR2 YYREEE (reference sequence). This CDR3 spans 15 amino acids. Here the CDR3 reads CASSHTGEGYNEQFF. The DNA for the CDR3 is TGTGCCAGCAGCCATACAGGGGAAGGCTACAATGAGCAGTTCTTC. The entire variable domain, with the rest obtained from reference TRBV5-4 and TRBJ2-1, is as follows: ETGVTQSPTHLIKTRGQQVTLRCSSQSGHNTVSWYQQALGQGPQFIFQYYREEENGRGNFPPRFSGLQFPNYSSELNVNALELDDSALYLCASSHTGEGYNEQFFGPGTRLTVL.

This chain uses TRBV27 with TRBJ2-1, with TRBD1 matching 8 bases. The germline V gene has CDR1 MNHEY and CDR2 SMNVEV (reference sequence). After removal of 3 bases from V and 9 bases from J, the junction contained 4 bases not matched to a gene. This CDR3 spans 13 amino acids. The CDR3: CASSLTGAVEQFF. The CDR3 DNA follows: TGTGCCAGCAGTTTGACAGGGGCGGTTGAGCAGTTCTTC.

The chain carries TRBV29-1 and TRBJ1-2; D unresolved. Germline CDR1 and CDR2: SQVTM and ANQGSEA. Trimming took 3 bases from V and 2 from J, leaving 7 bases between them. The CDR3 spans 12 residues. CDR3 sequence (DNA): TGCAGCGTTGACGACTCCAACTATGGCTACACCTTC. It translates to CSVDDSNYGYTF.

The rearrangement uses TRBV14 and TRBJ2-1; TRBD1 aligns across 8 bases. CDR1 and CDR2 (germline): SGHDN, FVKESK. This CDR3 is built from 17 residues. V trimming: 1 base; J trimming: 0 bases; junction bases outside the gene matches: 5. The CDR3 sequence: CASSQGQGAISYNEQFF. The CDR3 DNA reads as TGTGCCAGCAGCCAAGGGCAGGGGGCCATCTCCTACAATGAGCAGTTCTTC.

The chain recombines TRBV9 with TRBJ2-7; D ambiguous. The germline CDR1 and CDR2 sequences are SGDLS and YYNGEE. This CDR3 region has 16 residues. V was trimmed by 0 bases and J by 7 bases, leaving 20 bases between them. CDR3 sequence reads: CASSVVVGHASREQYF. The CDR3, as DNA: TGTGCCAGCAGCGTAGTAGTGGGTCACGCCTCGAGAGAGCAGTACTTC. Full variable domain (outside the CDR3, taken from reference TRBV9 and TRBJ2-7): DSGVTQTPKHLITATGQRVTLRCSPRSGDLSVYWYQQSLDQGLQFLIQYYNGEERAKGNILERFSAQQFPDLHSELNLSSLELGDSALYFCASSVVVGHASREQYFGPGTRLTVT.

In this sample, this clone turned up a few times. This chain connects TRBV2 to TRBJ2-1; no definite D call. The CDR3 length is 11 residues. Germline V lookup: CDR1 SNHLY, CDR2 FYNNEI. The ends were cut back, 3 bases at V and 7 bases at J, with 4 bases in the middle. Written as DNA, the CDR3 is TGTGCCAGCAGTGAGGAAAATGAGCAGTTCTTC. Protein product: CASSEENEQFF.

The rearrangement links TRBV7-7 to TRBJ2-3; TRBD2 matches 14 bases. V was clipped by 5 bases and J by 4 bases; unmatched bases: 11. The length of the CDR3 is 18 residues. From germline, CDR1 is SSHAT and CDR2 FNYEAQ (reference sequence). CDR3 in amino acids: CASSPGTSGSSQADTQYF. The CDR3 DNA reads TGTGCCAGCAGCCCCGGGACTAGCGGGAGTTCCCAAGCAGATACGCAGTATTTT. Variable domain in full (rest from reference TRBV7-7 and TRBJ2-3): GAGVSQSPRYKVTKRGQDVTLRCDPISSHATLYWYQQALGQGPEFLTYFNYEAQPDKSGLPSDRFSAERPEGSISTLTIQRTEQRDSAMYRCASSPGTSGSSQADTQYFGPGTRLTVL.

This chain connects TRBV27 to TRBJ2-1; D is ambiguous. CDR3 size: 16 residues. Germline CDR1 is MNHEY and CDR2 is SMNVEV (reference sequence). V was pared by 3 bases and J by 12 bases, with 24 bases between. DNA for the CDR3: TGTGCCAGCAGTTTGATCGGCGTCTCGAGCGTGAAACCGCAGTTCTTC. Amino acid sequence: CASSLIGVSSVKPQFF.

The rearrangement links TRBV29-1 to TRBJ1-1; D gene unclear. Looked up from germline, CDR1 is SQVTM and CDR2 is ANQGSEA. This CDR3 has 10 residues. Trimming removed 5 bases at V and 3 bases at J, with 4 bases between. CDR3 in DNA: TGCAGCGTTTTTTACACTGAAGCTTTCTTT. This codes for CSVFYTEAFF.

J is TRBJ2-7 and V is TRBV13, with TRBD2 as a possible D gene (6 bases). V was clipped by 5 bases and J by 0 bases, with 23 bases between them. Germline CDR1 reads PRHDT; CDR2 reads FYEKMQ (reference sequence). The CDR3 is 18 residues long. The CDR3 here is CASSTNPGAGPNSYEQYF. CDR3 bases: TGTGCCAGCAGCACTAATCCCGGGGCGGGGCCGAACTCCTACGAGCAGTACTTC.

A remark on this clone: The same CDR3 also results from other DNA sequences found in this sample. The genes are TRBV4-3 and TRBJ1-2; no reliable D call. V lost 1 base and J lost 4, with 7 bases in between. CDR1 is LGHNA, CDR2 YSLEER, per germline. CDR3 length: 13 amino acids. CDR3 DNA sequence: TGCGCCAGCAGCCAAGTGGGCGGCTATGGCTACACCTTC. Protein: CASSQVGGYGYTF.

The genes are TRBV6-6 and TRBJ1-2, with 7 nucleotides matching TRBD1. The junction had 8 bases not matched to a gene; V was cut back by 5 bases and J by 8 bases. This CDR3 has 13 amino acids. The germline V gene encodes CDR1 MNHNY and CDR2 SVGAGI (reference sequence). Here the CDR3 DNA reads TGTGCCAGCAGTCAAACAGGGGAATGGGGCTACACCTTC. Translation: CASSQTGEWGYTF.

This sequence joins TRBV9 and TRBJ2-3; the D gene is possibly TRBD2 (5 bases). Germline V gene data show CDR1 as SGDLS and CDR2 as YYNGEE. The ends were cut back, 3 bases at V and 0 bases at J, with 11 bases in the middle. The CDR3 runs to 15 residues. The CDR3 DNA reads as TGTGCCAGCAGCGATCGGTTAGCGAGCACAGATACGCAGTATTTT. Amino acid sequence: CASSDRLASTDTQYF.

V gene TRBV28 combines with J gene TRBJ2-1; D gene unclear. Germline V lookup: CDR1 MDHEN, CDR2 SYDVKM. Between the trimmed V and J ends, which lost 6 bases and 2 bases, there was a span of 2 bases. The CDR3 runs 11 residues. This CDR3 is CASSTYNEQFF. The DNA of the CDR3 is TGTGCCAGCAGCACCTACAATGAGCAGTTCTTC.

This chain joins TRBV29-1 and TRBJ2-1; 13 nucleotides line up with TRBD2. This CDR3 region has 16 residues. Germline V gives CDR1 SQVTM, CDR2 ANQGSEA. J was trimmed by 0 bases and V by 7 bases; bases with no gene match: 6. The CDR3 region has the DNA TGCAGCGCAGCGGGACTAGCGGGGCGCTCCTACAATGAGCAGTTCTTC. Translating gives CSAAGLAGRSYNEQFF.

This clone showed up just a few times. The CDR3: CAKGTSGTDTQYF. The CDR3 DNA reads TGTGCCAAGGGGACTAGCGGCACAGATACGCAGTATTTT. V is TRBV5-4 and J is TRBJ2-3; TRBD2 agrees at 10 bases. The CDR3 covers 13 residues. Trimming removed 9 bases from V and 1 base from J; junction bases left unmatched: 2. Germline values: CDR1 SGHNT, CDR2 YYREEE (reference sequence).

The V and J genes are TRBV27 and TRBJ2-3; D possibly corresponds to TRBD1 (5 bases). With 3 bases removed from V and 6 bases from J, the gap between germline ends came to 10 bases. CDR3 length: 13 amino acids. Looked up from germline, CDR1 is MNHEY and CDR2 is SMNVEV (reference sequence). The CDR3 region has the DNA TGTGCCAGCAGTTTCCCGACAGCCGATACGCAGTATTTT. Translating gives CASSFPTADTQYF.

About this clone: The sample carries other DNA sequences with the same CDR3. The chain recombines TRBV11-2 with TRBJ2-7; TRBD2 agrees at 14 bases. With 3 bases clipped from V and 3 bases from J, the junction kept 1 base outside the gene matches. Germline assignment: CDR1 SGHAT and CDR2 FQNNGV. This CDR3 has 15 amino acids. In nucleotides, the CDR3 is TGTGCCAGCAGCTTGGGGACTAGCGGGAGCTACGAGCAGTACTTC. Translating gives CASSLGTSGSYEQYF.

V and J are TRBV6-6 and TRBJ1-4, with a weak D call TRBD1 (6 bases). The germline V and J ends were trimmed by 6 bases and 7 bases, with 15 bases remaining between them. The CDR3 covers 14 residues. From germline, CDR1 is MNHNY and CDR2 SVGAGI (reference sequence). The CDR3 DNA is TGTGCCAGCAGCTTCAACAGGGATCCTGAAAAACTGTTTTTT. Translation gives CASSFNRDPEKLFF.

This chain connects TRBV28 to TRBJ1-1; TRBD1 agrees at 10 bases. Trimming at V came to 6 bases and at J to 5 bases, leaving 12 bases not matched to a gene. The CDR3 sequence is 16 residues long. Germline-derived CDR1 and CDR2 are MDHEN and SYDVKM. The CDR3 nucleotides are TGTGCCAGCAGCGACCCGGGACAGGGGTTGGGTACTGAAGCTTTCTTT. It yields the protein CASSDPGQGLGTEAFF.

The CDR3 nucleotides read TGTGCCAGCAGCCAAGGGGGGACGGACGCATCCTACGAGCAGTACTTC. Amino acid sequence: CASSQGGTDASYEQYF. The V gene is TRBV4-2, the J gene TRBJ2-7; D is tentatively TRBD1 or TRBD2 (5 bases each). The CDR3 sequence is 16 residues long. The germline V gene has CDR1 LGHNA and CDR2 YNFKEQ. The germline V and J ends were trimmed by 1 base and 1 base, with 14 bases remaining between them.

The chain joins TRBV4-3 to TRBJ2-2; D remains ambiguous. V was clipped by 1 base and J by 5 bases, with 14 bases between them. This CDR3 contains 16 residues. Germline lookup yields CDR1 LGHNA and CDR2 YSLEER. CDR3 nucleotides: TGCGCCAGCAGCCAAGCGCCCGAATTCGAGACCGGGGAGCTGTTTTTT. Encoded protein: CASSQAPEFETGELFF.

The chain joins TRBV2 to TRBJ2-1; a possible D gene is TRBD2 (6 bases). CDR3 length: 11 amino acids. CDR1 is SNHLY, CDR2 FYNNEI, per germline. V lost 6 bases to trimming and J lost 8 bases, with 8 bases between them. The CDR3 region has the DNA TGTGCCAGCAGGGGGGACTATGAGCAGTTCTTC. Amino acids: CASRGDYEQFF.